This record concerns one TCR beta chain sequence. This record belongs to a study of T cell clones after liver transplantation. Germline CDR1 and CDR2: SQVTM and ANQGSEA. Trimming stripped 6 bases from V and 1 base from J, with 18 bases between. The CDR3 has 15 residues. Sequenced by immunoSEQ multiplex PCR; TCRdb stores in-frame clones only, minus some. The sample has 68,000 or so clones, 85% to 95% seen once. The chain is built from TRBV29-1 and TRBJ1-2; D may be TRBD1 (6 bases). The clonotype was recovered from a human patient who received a liver transplant. Some T cells may arise from the graft donor. The input for sequencing was CD4+ T cells from blood, taken about 26 months after liver transplant. The CDR3 DNA sequence: TGCAGCGTGGAGGACAGACGAAACCTTAACTATGGCTACACCTTC. It codes for CSVEDRRNLNYGYTF.